This T cell receptor beta chain came from a study of cytomegalovirus exposure and HLA in healthy donors. Findings of the study overall: Presence/absence analyses supposed approximately even sequencing depth among donors.

Researchers ran the PCR with 60 Vbeta and 13 Jbeta primers. Generated by immunoSEQ multiplex PCR, the TCRdb table keeps only in-frame clones and is missing some. The sample holds about 150,000 clones, roughly 80% seen once. Remarks on this clone: Its specificity is unknown.

The CDR3 is 16 residues long. Germline lookup yields CDR1 MGHRA and CDR2 YSYEKL. Unmatched junction bases numbered 6, after V lost 2 bases and J lost 4 bases. Sequencing input: PBMCs. The chain combines TRBV4-1 with TRBJ2-7; 12 nucleotides match TRBD2. The sequence was collected from a woman between 40 and 55 years old in good health and CMV-seronegative. CDR3 in amino acids: CASSQQTSGGYYEQYF. CDR3 nucleotides: TGCGCCAGCAGCCAACAAACTAGCGGGGGGTATTACGAGCAGTACTTC.